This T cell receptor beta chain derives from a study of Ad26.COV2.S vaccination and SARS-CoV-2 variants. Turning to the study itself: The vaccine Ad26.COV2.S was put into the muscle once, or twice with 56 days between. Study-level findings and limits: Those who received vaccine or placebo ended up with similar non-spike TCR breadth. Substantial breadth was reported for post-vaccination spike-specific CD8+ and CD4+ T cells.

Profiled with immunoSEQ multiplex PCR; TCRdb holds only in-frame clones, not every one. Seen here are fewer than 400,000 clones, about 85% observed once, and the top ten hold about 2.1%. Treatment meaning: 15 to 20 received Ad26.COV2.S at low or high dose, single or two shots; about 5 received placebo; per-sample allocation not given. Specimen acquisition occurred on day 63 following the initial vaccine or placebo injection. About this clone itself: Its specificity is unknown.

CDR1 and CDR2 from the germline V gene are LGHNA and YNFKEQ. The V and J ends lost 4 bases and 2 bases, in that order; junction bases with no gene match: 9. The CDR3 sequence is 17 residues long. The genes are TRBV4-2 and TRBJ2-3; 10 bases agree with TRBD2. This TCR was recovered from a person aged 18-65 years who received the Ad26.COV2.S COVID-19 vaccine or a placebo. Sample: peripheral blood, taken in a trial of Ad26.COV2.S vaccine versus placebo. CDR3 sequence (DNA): TGTGCCAGCAGCCGCCGCACTAGCGGGGCCCTCACAGATACGCAGTATTTT. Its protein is CASSRRTSGALTDTQYF.